The following is a T cell receptor (beta chain) sequence with its context. Per sample, approximately 550 nanograms of biopsy DNA were TCRB immunosequenced. This table comes from immunoSEQ multiplex PCR, and its TCRdb copy is limited to in-frame clones, with some not included. The sample comprises tens of thousands of clones, 81% of which are singletons, and roughly 5.5% rests with the top ten. The data originate from a study of T cell repertoires in ileal Crohn's disease. Study information: All patients had surgery for stricturing (around 60%) or penetrating (39%) disease.

V was pared by 3 bases and J by 3 bases, with 19 bases between. CDR3 size: 17 residues. The germline gives CDR1 SGDLS, CDR2 YYNGEE. This clonotype originated in an adult with Crohn's disease. Sequenced input: ileal tissue. The J gene is TRBJ2-1, the V gene TRBV9; perhaps TRBD2 as D (6 bases). CDR3 sequence reads: CASSEGRRETRYNEQFF. The CDR3, as DNA: TGTGCCAGCAGCGAAGGACGTCGGGAGACGCGCTACAATGAGCAGTTCTTC.